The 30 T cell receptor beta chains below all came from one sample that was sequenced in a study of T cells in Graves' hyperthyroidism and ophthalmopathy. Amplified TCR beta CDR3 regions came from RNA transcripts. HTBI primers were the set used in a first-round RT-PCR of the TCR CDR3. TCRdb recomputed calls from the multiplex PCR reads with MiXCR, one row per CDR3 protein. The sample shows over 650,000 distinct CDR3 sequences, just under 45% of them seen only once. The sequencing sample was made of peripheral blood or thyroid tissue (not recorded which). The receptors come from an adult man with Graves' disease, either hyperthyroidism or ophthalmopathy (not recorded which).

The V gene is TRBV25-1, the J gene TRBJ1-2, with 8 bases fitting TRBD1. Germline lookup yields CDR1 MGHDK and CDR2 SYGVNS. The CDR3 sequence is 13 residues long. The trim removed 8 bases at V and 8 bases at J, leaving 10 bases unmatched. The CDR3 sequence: CASRTGQEGGYTF. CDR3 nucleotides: TGTGCCAGCCGGACGGGACAGGAGGGCGGCTACACCTTC.

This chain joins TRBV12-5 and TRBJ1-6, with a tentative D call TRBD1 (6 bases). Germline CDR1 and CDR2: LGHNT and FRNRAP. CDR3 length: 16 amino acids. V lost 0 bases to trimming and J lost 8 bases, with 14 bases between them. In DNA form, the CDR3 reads TGTGCTAGTGGTTTGGTACTGGGGGCCTCCCATTCACCCCTCCACTTT. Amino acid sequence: CASGLVLGASHSPLHF.

The CDR3 DNA sequence: TGTGCCAGCAGCTTCGTAGGGCGCCAAGAGACCCAGTACTTC. Amino acid sequence: CASSFVGRQETQYF. This chain uses TRBV4-2 with TRBJ2-5, with unresolved D. V lost 5 bases and J 1 base, leaving 11 bases between the germline ends. The CDR3 covers 14 residues. Germline CDR1 and CDR2: LGHNA and YNFKEQ.

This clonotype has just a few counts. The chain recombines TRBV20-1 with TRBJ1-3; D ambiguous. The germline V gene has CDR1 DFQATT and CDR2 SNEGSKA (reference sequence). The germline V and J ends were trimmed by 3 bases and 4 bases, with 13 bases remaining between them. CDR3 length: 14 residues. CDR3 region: CSASPSNPGNTIYF. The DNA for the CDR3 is TGCAGTGCTAGCCCCTCGAACCCCGGAAACACCATATATTTT.

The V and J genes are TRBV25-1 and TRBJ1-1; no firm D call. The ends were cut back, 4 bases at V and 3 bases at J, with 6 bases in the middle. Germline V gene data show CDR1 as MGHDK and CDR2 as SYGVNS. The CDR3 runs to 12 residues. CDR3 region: CASSAPYTEAFF. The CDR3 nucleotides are TGTGCCAGCAGTGCCCCATACACTGAAGCTTTCTTT.

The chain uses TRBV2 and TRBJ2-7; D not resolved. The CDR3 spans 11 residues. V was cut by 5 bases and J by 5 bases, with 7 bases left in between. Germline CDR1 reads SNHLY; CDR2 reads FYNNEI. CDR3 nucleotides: TGTGCCAGCAGTCCCCTCCACGAGCAGTACTTC. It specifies CASSPLHEQYF.

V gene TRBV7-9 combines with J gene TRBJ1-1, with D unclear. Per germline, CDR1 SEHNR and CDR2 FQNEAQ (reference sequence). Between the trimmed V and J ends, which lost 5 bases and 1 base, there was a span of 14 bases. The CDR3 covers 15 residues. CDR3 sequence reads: CASSRFVETNTEAFF. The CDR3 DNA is TGTGCCAGCAGCCGCTTTGTAGAAACGAACACTGAAGCTTTCTTT.

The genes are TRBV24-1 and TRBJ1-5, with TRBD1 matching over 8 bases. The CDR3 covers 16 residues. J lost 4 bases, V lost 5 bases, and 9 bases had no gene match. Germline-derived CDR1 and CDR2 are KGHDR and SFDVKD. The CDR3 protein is CATSGPGTGDNQPQHF. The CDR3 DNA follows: TGTGCCACCAGTGGGCCCGGGACAGGAGATAATCAGCCCCAGCATTTT.

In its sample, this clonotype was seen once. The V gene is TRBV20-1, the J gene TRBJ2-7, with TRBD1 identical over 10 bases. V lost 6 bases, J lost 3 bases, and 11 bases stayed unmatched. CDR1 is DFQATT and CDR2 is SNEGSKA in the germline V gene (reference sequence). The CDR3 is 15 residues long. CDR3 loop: CSALSGTGAVYEQYF. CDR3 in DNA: TGCAGTGCCCTATCCGGGACAGGGGCAGTCTACGAGCAGTACTTC.

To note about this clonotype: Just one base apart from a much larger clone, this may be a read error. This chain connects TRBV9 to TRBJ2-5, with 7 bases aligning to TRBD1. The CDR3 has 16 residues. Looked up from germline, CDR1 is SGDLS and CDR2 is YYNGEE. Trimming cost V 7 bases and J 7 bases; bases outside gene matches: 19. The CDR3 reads CASGPPGTVQRGTQYF. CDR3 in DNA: TGTGCCAGCGGCCCCCCCGGGACAGTTCAGAGAGGGACCCAGTACTTC.

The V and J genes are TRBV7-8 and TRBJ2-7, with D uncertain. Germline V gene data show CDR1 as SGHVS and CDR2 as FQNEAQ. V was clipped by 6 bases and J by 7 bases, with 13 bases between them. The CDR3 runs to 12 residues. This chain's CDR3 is CASSFHGREQYF. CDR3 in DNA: TGTGCCAGCAGTTTCCACGGTAGAGAGCAGTACTTC. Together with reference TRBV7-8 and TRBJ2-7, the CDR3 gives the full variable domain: GAGVSQSPRYKVAKRGQDVALRCDPISGHVSLFWYQQALGQGPEFLTYFQNEAQLDKSGLPSDRFFAERPEGSVSTLKIQRTQQEDSAVYLCASSFHGREQYFGPGTRLTVT.

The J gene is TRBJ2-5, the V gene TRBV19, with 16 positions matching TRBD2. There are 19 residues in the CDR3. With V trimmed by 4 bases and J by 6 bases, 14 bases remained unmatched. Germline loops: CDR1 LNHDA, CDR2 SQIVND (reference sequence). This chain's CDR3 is CASSTGTSGRAKGRKTQYF. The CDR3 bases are TGTGCCAGTAGTACCGGGACTAGCGGGAGGGCCAAGGGACGAAAGACCCAGTACTTC. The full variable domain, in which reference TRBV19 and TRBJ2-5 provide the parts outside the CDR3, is DGGITQSPKYLFRKEGQNVTLSCEQNLNHDAMYWYRQDPGQGLRLIYYSQIVNDFQKGDIAEGYSVSREKKESFPLTVTSAQKNPTAFYLCASSTGTSGRAKGRKTQYFGPGTRLLVL.

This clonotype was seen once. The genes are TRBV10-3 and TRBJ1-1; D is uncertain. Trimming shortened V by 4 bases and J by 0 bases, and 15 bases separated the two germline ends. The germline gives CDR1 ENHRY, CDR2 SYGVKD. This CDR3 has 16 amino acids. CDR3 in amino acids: CAISATRTEMNTEAFF. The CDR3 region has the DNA TGTGCCATCAGTGCTACTAGGACGGAGATGAACACTGAAGCTTTCTTT.

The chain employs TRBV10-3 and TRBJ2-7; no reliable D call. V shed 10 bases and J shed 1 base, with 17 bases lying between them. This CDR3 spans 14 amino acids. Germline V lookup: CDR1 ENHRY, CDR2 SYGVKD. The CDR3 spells CATSRAQGSYEQYF. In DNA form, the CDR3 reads TGTGCCACCTCCCGGGCCCAAGGATCCTACGAGCAGTACTTC.

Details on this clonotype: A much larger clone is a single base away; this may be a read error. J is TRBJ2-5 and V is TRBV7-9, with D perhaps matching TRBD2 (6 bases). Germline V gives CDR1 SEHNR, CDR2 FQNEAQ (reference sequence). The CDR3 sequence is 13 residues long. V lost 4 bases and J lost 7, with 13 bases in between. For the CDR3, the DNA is TGTGCCAGCAGCTGCTCACAGGAGGGGACCCAGTACTTC. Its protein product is CASSCSQEGTQYF. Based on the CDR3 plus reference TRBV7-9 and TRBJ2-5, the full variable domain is DTGVSQNPRHKITKRGQNVTFRCDPISEHNRLYWYRQTLGQGPEFLTYFQNEAQLEKSRLLSDRFSAERPKGSFSTLEIQRTEQGDSAMYLCASSCSQEGTQYFGPGTRLLVL.

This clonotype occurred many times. CDR3 in DNA: TGTGCCAGCAGCTTTCGGAACAGGGGCGACGAGACCCAGTACTTC. Translated: CASSFRNRGDETQYF. The chain carries TRBV3-1 and TRBJ2-5; 7 bases fit TRBD1. Trimming removed 5 bases from V and 5 bases from J; junction bases left unmatched: 11. The CDR3 length is 15 residues. CDR1 is LGHDT and CDR2 is YNNKEL in the germline V gene (reference sequence).

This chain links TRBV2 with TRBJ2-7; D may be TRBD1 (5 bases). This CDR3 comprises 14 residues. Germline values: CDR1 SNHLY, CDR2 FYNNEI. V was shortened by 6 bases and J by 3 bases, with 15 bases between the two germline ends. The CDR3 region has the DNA TGTGCCAGCAGAAATCAGGACGGACACTACGAGCAGTACTTC. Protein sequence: CASRNQDGHYEQYF.

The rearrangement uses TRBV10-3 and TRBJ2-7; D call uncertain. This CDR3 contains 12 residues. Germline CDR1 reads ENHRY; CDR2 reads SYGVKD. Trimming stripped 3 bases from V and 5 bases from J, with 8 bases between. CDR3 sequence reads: CAISDVLHEQYF. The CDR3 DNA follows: TGTGCCATCAGTGACGTTCTCCACGAGCAGTACTTC.

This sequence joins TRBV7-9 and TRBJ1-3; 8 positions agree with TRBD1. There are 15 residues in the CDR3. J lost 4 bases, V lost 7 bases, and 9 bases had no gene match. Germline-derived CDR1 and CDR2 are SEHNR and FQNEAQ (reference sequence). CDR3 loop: CASKYDRGPGNTIYF. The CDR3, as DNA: TGTGCCAGCAAATACGACAGGGGTCCCGGAAACACCATATATTTT.

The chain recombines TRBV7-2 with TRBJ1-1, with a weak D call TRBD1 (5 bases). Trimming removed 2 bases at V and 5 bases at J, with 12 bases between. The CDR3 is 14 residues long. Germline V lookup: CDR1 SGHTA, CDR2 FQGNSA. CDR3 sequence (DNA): TGTGCCAGCAGCTTAAACAGGCCGGGGACTGAAGCTTTCTTT. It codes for CASSLNRPGTEAFF.

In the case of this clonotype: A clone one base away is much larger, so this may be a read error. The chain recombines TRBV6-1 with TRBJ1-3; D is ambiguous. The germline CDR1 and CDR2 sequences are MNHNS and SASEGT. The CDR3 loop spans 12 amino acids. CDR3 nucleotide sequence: TGTGCCACCTCAAAAGCTGGAAGCACCATATATTTT. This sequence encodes CATSKAGSTIYF.

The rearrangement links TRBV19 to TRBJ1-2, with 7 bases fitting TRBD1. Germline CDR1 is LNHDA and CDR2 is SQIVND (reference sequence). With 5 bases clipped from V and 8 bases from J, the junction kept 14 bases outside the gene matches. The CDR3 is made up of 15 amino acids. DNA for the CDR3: TGTGCCAGTAGTCGAGCGGGGACAGACCTCGGAGGCTACACCTTC. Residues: CASSRAGTDLGGYTF.

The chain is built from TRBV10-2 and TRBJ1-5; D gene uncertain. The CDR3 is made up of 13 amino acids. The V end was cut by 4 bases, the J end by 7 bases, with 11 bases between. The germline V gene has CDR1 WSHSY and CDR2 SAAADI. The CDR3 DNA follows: TGCGCCAGCAGTGTTAGGGCGGGGCAGCCCCAGCATTTT. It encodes CASSVRAGQPQHF.

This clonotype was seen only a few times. The CDR3 coding sequence is TGTGCCACCGCCCCCACGGGAACTGAATCCTCTATACTGAATCAGCCCCAGCATTTT. It translates to CATAPTGTESSILNQPQHF. The chain recombines TRBV24-1 with TRBJ1-5; D is unclear. V was cut by 9 bases and J by 4 bases, with 30 bases left in between. Germline V gene lookup returns CDR1 KGHDR and CDR2 SFDVKD. CDR3 length equals 19 residues.

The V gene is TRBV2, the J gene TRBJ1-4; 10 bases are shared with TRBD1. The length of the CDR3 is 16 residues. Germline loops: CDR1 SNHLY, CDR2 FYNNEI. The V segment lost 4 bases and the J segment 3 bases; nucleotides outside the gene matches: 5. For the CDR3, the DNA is TGTGCCAGCAGTGGCCTGACAGGGGGCTCTAATGAAAAACTGTTTTTT. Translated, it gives CASSGLTGGSNEKLFF.

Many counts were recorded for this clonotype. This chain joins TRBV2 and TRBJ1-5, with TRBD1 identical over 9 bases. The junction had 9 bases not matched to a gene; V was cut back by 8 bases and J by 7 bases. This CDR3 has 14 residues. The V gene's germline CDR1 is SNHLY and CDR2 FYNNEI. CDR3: CASRGQGSWQPQHF. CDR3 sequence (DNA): TGTGCCAGCCGCGGACAGGGGTCATGGCAGCCCCAGCATTTT.

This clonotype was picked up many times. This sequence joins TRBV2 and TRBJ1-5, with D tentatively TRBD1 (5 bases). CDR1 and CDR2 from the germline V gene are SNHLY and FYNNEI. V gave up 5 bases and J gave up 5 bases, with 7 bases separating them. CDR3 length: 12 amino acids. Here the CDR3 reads CASSKGDQPQHF. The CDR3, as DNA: TGTGCCAGCAGTAAAGGGGATCAGCCCCAGCATTTT.

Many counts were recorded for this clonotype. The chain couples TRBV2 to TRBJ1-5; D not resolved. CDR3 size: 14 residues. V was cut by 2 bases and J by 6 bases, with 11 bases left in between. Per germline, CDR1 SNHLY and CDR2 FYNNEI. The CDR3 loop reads CASSEWEVTQPQHF. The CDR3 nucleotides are TGTGCCAGCAGTGAATGGGAGGTTACTCAGCCCCAGCATTTT.

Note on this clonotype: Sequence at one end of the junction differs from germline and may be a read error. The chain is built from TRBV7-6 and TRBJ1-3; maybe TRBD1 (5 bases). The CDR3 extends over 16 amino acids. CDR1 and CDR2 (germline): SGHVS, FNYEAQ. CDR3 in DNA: TGTGCTAGCAGCTTGACCAGGGTAGGGGCTGGAAACACCATATATTTT. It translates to CASSLTRVGAGNTIYF.

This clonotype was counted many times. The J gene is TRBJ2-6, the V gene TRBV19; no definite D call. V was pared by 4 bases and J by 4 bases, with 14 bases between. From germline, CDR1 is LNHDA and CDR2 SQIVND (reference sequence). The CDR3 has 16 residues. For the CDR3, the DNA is TGTGCCAGTAGTAGGGTCACCTCAAGAGGGGCCAACGTCCTGACTTTC. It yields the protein CASSRVTSRGANVLTF.